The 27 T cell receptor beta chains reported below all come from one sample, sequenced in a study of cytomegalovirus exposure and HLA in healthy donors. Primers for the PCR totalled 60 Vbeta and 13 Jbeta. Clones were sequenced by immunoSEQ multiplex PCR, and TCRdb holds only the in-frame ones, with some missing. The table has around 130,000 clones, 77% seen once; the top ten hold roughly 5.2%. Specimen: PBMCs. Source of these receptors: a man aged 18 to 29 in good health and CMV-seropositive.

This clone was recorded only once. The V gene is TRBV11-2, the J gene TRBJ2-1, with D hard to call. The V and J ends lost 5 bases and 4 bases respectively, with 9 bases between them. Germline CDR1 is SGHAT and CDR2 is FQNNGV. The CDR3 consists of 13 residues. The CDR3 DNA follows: TGTGCCAGCAGCCCGCAGAGGTACAATGAGCAGTTCTTC. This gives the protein CASSPQRYNEQFF.

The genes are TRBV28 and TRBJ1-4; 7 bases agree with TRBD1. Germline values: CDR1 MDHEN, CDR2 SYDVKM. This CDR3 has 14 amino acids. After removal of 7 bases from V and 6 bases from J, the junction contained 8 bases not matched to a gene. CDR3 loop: CASNLGQGDEKLFF. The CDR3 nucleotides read TGTGCCAGCAACCTGGGGCAGGGGGATGAAAAACTGTTTTTT.

The CDR3 region has the DNA TGTGCCAGCAGCTTAGTAGCAGGGATTGTCACTGAAGCTTTCTTT. Encoded protein: CASSLVAGIVTEAFF. The chain joins TRBV7-8 to TRBJ1-1, with D perhaps matching TRBD1 (5 bases). The CDR3 has 15 amino acids. V lost 1 base to trimming and J lost 4 bases, with 13 bases between them. CDR1 is SGHVS and CDR2 is FQNEAQ in the germline V gene.

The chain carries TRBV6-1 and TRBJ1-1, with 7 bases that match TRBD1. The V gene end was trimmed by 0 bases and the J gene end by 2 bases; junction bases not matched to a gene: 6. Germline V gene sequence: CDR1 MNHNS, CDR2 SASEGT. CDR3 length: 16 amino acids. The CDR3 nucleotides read TGTGCCAGCAGTGAAGCCTTAGACAGGGCTAACACTGAAGCTTTCTTT. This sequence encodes CASSEALDRANTEAFF.

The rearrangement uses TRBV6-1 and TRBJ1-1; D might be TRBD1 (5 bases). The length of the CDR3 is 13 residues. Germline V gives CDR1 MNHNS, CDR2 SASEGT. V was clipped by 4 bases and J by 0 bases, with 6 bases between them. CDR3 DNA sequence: TGTGCCAGCAGTGGACAGATGAACACTGAAGCTTTCTTT. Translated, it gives CASSGQMNTEAFF.

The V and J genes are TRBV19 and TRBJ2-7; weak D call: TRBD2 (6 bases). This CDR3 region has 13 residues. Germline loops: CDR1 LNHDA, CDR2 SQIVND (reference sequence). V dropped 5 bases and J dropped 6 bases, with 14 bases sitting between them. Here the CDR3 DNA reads TGTGCCAGTAGTTCAGGAGGGTTCATCGAGCAGTACTTC. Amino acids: CASSSGGFIEQYF.

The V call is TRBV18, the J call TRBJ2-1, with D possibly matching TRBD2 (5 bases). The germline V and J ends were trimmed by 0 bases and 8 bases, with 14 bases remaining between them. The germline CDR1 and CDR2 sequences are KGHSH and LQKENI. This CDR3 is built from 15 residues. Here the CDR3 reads CASSPPLLAADEQFF. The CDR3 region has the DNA TGTGCCAGCTCACCACCCCTCCTAGCAGCTGATGAGCAGTTCTTC.

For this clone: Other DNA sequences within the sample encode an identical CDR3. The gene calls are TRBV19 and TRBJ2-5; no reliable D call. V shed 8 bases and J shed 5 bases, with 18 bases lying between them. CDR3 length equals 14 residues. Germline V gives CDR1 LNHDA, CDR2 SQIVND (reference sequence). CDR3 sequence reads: CASSLYAQQETQYF. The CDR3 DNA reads TGTGCCAGTTCGCTATACGCCCAACAGGAGACCCAGTACTTC.

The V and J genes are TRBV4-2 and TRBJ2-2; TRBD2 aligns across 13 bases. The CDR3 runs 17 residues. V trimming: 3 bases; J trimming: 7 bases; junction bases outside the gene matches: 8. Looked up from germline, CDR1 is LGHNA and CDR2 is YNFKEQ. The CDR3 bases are TGTGCCAGCAGCCACCCCGGACTAGCGGGGGAGAACGGGGAGCTGTTTTTT. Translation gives CASSHPGLAGENGELFF.

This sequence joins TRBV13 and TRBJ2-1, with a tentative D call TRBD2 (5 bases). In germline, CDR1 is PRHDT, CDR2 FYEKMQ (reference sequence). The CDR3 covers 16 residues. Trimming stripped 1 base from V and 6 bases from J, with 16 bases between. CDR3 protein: CASSLDSSGLINEQFF. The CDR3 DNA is TGTGCCAGCAGCTTAGATTCCAGCGGTCTTATCAATGAGCAGTTCTTC. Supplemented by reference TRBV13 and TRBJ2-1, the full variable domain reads AAGVIQSPRHLIKEKRETATLKCYPIPRHDTVYWYQQGPGQDPQFLISFYEKMQSDKGSIPDRFSAQQFSDYHSELNMSSLELGDSALYFCASSLDSSGLINEQFFGPGTRLTVL.

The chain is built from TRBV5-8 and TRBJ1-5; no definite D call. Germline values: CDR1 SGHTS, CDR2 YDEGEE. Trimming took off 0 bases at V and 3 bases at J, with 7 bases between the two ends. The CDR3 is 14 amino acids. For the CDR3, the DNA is TGTGCCAGCAGCTTGGGGCAGATCAATCAGCCCCAGCATTTT. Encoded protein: CASSLGQINQPQHF. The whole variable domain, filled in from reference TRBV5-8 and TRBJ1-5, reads EAGVTQSPTHLIKTRGQQATLRCSPISGHTSVYWYQQALGLGLQFLLWYDEGEERNRGNFPPRFSGRQFPNYSSELNVNALELEDSALYLCASSLGQINQPQHFGDGTRLSIL.

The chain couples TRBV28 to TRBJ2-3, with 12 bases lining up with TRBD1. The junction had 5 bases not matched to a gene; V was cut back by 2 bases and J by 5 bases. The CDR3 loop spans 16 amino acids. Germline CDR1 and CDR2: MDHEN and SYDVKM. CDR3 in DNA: TGTGCCAGCAGTTTACGGGACAGGGGGCTTGGAGATACGCAGTATTTT. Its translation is CASSLRDRGLGDTQYF.

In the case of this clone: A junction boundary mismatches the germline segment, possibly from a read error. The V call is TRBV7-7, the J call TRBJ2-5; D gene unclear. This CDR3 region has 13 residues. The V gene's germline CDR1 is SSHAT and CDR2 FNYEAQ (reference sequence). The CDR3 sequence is CASSFTEQETQYF. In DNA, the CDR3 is TGTGCTAGCAGCTTTACAGAACAAGAGACCCAGTACTTC.

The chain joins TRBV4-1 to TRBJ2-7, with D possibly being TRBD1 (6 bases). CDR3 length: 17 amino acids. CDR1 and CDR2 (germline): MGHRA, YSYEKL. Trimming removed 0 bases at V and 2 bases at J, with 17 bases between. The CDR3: CASSQENRDTYTYEQYF. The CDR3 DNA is TGCGCCAGCAGCCAAGAGAACCGGGACACCTATACCTACGAGCAGTACTTC.

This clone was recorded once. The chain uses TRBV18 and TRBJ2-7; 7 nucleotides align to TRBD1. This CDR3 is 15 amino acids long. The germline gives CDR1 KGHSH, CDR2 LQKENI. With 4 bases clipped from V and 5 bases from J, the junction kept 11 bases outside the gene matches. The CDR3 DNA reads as TGTGCCAGCTCACTGCGACAGGGCTCTCTCAACGAGCAGTACTTC. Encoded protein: CASSLRQGSLNEQYF.

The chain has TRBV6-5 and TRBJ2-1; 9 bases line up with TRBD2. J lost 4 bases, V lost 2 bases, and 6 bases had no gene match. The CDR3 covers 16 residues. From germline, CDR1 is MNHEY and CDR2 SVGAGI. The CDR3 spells CASSYETSGNYNEQFF. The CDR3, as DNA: TGTGCCAGCAGTTACGAGACTAGCGGAAATTACAATGAGCAGTTCTTC.

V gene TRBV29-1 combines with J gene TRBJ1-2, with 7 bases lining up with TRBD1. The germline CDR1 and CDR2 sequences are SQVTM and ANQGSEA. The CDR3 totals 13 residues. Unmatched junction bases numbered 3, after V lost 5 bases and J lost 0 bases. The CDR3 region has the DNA TGCAGCGTTTTGGGACAGACTAACTATGGCTACACCTTC. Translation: CSVLGQTNYGYTF. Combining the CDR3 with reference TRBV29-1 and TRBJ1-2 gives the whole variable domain SAVISQKPSRDICQRGTSLTIQCQVDSQVTMMFWYRQQPGQSLTLIATANQGSEATYESGFVIDKFPISRPNLTFSTLTVSNMSPEDSSIYLCSVLGQTNYGYTFGSGTRLTVV.

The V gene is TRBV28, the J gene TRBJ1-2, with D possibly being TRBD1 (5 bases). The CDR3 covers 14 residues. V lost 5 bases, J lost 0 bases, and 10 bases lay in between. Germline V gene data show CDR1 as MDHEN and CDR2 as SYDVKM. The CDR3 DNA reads TGTGCCAGCAGTCTACAGGCTACTAACTATGGCTACACCTTC. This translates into CASSLQATNYGYTF.

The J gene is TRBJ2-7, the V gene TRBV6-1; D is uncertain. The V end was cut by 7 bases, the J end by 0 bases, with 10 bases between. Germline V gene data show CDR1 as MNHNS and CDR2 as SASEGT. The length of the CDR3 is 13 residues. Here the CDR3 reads CASKAVSSYEQYF. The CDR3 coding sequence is TGTGCCAGCAAGGCGGTGAGCTCCTACGAGCAGTACTTC.

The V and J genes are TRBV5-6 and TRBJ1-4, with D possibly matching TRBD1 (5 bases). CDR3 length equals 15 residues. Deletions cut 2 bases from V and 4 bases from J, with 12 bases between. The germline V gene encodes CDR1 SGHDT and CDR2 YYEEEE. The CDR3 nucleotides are TGTGCCAGCAGCTTCGACAGCGCTGTTAATGAAAAACTGTTTTTT. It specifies CASSFDSAVNEKLFF.

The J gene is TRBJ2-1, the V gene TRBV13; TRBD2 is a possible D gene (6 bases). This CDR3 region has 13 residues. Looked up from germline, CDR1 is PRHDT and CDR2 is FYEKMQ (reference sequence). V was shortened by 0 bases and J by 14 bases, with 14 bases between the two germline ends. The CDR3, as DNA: TGTGCCAGCAGCTTAGGGTCCAGCAGGGAGGAGTTCTTC. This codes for CASSLGSSREEFF.

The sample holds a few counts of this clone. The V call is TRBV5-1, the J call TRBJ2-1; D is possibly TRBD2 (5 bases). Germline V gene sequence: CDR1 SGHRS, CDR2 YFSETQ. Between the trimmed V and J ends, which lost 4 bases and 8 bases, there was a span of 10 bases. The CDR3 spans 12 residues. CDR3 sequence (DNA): TGCGCCAGCAGCCTAGCCGCGGATGAGCAGTTCTTC. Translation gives CASSLAADEQFF. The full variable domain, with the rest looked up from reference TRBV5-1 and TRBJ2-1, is KAGVTQTPRYLIKTRGQQVTLSCSPISGHRSVSWYQQTPGQGLQFLFEYFSETQRNKGNFPGRFSGRQFSNSRSEMNVSTLELGDSALYLCASSLAADEQFFGPGTRLTVL.

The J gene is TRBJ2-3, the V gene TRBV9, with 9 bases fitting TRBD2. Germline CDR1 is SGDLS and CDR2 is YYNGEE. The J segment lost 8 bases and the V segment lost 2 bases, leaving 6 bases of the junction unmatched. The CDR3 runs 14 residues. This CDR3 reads CASSVTSGGATQYF. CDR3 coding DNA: TGTGCCAGCAGCGTGACTAGCGGAGGAGCTACGCAGTATTTT.

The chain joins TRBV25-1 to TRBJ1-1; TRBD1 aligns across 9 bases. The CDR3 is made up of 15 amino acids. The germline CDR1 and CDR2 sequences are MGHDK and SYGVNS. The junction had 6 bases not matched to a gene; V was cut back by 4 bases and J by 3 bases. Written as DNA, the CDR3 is TGTGCCAGCAGTGGAAGGACAGGGGTAGACACTGAAGCTTTCTTT. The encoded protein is CASSGRTGVDTEAFF.

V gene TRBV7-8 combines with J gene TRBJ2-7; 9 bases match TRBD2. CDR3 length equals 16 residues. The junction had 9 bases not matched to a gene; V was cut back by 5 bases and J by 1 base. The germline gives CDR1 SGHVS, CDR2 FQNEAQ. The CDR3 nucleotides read TGTGCCAGCAGCGCTTTGCGCGGGAGGGCGTCCTACGAGCAGTACTTC. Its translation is CASSALRGRASYEQYF.

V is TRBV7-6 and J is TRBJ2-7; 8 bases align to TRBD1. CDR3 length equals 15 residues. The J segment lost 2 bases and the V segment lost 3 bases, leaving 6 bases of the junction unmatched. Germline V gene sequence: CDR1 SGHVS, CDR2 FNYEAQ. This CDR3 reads CASSFATGGTYEQYF. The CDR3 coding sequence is TGTGCCAGCAGCTTCGCAACAGGGGGTACCTACGAGCAGTACTTC.

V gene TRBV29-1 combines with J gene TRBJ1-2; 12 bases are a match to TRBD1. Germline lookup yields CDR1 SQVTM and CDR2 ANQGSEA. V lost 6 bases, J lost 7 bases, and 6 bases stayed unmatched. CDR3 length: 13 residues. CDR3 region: CSVAGQGASGYTF. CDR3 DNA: TGCAGCGTCGCGGGACAGGGGGCCTCTGGCTACACCTTC.